This T cell receptor beta chain was captured by sequencing in a study of blood T cell repertoires in COVID-19. This clone showed up many times. V trimming: 4 bases; J trimming: 2 bases; junction bases outside the gene matches: 6. CDR1 and CDR2 from the germline V gene are MNHEY and SVGEGT. The CDR3 is made up of 15 amino acids. The repertoire was sequenced with immunoSEQ multiplex PCR; TCRdb's copy has only in-frame clones and lacks some. This sample has roughly 120,000 clones, with approximately 80% found just once. V gene TRBV6-2 or TRBV6-3 combines with J gene TRBJ2-7, with 9 bases aligning to TRBD2. The sample was peripheral blood. The sequence was obtained from a woman older than 75 with acute or convalescent COVID-19. CDR3 nucleotide sequence: TGTGCCAGCAGTTCCCTAGCGGGACTGACCTACGAGCAGTACTTC. As protein: CASSSLAGLTYEQYF.